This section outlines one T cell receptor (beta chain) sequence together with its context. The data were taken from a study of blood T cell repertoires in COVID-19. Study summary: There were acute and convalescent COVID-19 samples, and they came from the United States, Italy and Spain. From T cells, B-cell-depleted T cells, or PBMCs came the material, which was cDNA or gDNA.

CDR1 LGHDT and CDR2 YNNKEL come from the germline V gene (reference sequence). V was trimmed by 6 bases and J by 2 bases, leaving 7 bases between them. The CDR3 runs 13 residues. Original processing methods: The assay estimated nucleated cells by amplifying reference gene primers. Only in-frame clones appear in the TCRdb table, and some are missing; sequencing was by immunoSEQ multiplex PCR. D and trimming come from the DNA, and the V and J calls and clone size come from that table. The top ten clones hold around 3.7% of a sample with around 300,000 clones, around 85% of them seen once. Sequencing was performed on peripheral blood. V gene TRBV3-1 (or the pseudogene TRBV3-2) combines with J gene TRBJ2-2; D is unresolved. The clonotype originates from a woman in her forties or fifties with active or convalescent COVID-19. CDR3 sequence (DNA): TGTGCCAGCAGGCTTACAAACACCGGGGAGCTGTTTTTT. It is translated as CASRLTNTGELFF.